Below are 4 T cell receptor beta chains sequenced from a single sample in a study of cytomegalovirus exposure and HLA in healthy donors (dated by TCRdb to between 2016 and 2019). Libraries were built with the immunoSEQ multiplex PCR assay. The multiplex PCR relied on a mix of 60 forward primers for TCR Vbeta segments and 13 reverse primers for TCR Jbeta segments. Drawn from immuneACCESS, this table holds only the in-frame rearrangements with V and J called that TCRdb kept. Clones are partly lost; checked studies trace under half to an unresolved V gene and leave the rest unexplained. This sample is represented by over 150,000 clones; 70% to 80% of them were singletons. The top ten constitute roughly 12% of the sample. Sample: PBMCs. The source of these receptors is a man younger than 40 in good health and CMV-seropositive.

V gene TRBV2 combines with J gene TRBJ1-4; 9 nucleotides align to TRBD1. Germline trimming cut 6 bases from V and 7 bases from J; bases unmatched to any gene: 6. The V gene's germline CDR1 is SNHLY and CDR2 FYNNEI. The CDR3 has 14 residues. CDR3 DNA sequence: TGTGCCAGCAGGAGCACAGGGGGCAGTGAAAAACTGTTTTTT. As protein: CASRSTGGSEKLFF.

The V and J genes are TRBV27 and TRBJ2-7; 7 positions match TRBD1. The CDR3 consists of 15 residues. CDR1 is MNHEY, CDR2 SMNVEV, per germline (reference sequence). J gave up 3 bases and V 6 bases, and 11 bases lay outside the gene matches. CDR3 region: CASRPRQGFVYEQYF. The CDR3 DNA sequence: TGTGCCAGCAGACCAAGACAGGGCTTCGTCTACGAGCAGTACTTC.

CDR3 DNA: TGTGCCAGCAGCTCTGGATGGGGGGTACACAATGAGCAGTTCTTC. It is translated as CASSSGWGVHNEQFF. The chain has TRBV11-2 and TRBJ2-1; tentatively, D is TRBD2 (6 bases). V lost 4 bases to trimming and J lost 5 bases, with 15 bases between them. The CDR3 loop spans 15 amino acids. CDR1 is SGHAT, CDR2 FQNNGV, per germline.

CDR3 nucleotide sequence: TGTGCCAGCTCACCGACTAGCGGGGGCACAGATACGCAGTATTTT. As protein: CASSPTSGGTDTQYF. The V and J genes are TRBV18 and TRBJ2-3; TRBD2 matches at 11 bases. The length of the CDR3 is 15 residues. J was trimmed by 1 base and V by 3 bases; bases with no gene match: 0. Germline values: CDR1 KGHSH, CDR2 LQKENI.